This record concerns one T cell receptor beta chain sequence. Its antigen is currently unknown. These data come from a study of brain T cells in children with intractable seizures. Study-level results: Pre-surgery blood may have been undersampled, hiding some clones. Patients' HCMV serostatus was unknown; virus specificity rests on CDR3 similarity alone.

Trimming took 3 bases from V and 4 from J, leaving 12 bases between them. This CDR3 region has 13 residues. Looked up from germline, CDR1 is GTSNPN and CDR2 is SVGIG (reference sequence). Indicated time point: blood from clinic visit 5 months post-surgery; TSC patient then seizure free. Surgery cases with the highest brain T cell transcript signatures were chosen for sequencing. Before surgery, patients took at least one anti-epileptic drug. Profiled with immunoSEQ multiplex PCR; TCRdb holds only in-frame clones, not every one. Among a few hundred thousand clones listed, about 93% were seen once. The source was peripheral blood, collected 4 to 5 months after surgery. The V gene is TRBV30, the J gene TRBJ2-5, with D maybe TRBD1 (6 bases). This TCR came from a boy under three years old with tuberous sclerosis and intractable seizures. CDR3: CAWRLQGPETQYF. The CDR3 DNA follows: TGTGCCTGGAGGCTACAGGGTCCAGAGACCCAGTACTTC.